The clone carrying this T cell receptor beta chain was observed once. The target antigen is unknown. These data are taken from a study of cytomegalovirus exposure and HLA in healthy donors. Study-level points and caveats: Later analysis associated a missense DCLRE1C variant with TCR beta V- and J-gene trimming. CMV serostatus was the sole immune exposure data available. The listing of roughly 160 TCR beta chains classed them as cytomegalovirus-associated.

This PCR relied on a set of 60 Vbeta primers and 13 Jbeta primers. The table came from immunoSEQ multiplex PCR; TCRdb's copy has only in-frame clones and leaves some out. Counted here are 160,000 or so clones, approximately 79% occurring once; the ten biggest clones make up 4.3%. This clonotype was obtained from a man between 40 and 49 years old in good health and CMV-seronegative. Sequenced: PBMCs.

This chain's CDR3 is CASSQWGTFTDTQYF. The CDR3 bases are TGTGCCAGCAGTCAATGGGGGACATTCACAGATACGCAGTATTTT. The J gene is TRBJ2-3, the V gene TRBV27, with D maybe TRBD1 (6 bases). The germline CDR1 and CDR2 sequences are MNHEY and SMNVEV (reference sequence). The V end lost 5 bases, the J end lost 2 bases, and 14 bases lay between the germline ends. CDR3 length: 15 amino acids.